Below, 11 T cell receptor beta chains from the same sample are listed, as sequenced in a study of human T cells and chemical hapten exposure. TCRdb recomputed calls from the RACE reads with MiXCR, one row per CDR3 protein. The sample holds 85,000 to 95,000 distinct CDR3 sequences, more than 9.5% seen once. This sample's time point: patch test 2, 6 weeks after DPC sensitization. Treatment in this sample: therapeutic diphenylcyclopropenone sensitization with weekly scalp DPC. The input for sequencing was whole blood, taken in connection with sensitization to the hapten diphenylcyclopropenone (DPC). These receptors originate from a middle-aged man with alopecia areata. Some clones in this sample may be carry-over from other donors' samples.

This rearrangement joins TRBV6-2 or TRBV6-3 to TRBJ2-5; TRBD1 is a possible D gene (6 bases). Looked up from germline, CDR1 is MNHEY and CDR2 is SVGEGT. With 8 bases removed from V and 10 bases from J, the gap between germline ends came to 14 bases. This CDR3 contains 11 residues. The CDR3: CASGRPGDQYF. The DNA for the CDR3 is TGTGCCAGCGGCCGCCCAGGGGACCAGTACTTC.

The chain recombines TRBV18 with TRBJ1-3; no clear D. V lost 2 bases and J lost 3, with 11 bases in between. The CDR3 spans 15 residues. CDR1 is KGHSH and CDR2 is LQKENI in the germline V gene. CDR3 sequence reads: CASSPNTIIGNTIYF. The DNA of the CDR3 is TGTGCCAGCTCACCAAACACTATAATTGGAAACACCATATATTTT.

This clonotype has only a few counts. The V call is TRBV7-6, the J call TRBJ2-2, with TRBD2 as a possible D gene (5 bases). V lost 6 bases, J lost 7 bases, and 21 bases lay in between. There are 16 residues in the CDR3. CDR1 is SGHVS, CDR2 FNYEAQ, per germline. CDR3 bases: TGTGCCAGCAGTGTAACCCCGGTTTCTCGGGGCGGGGAGCTGTTTTTT. Encoded protein: CASSVTPVSRGGELFF.

This clonotype was observed at least ten times. The CDR3 DNA follows: TGTGCCAGCAGCCAGGAGGGTCGAGGGGGCACAGATACGCAGTATTTT. Protein: CASSQEGRGGTDTQYF. This chain connects TRBV4-2 to TRBJ2-3; D possibly corresponds to TRBD2 (6 bases). This CDR3 has 16 amino acids. Germline assignment: CDR1 LGHNA and CDR2 YNFKEQ. V was clipped by 3 bases and J by 1 base, with 14 bases between them.

This sequence joins TRBV29-1 and TRBJ2-6; possibly TRBD2 for D (6 bases). The CDR3 is 13 amino acids. Between the trimmed V and J ends, which lost 6 bases and 4 bases, there was a span of 10 bases. CDR1 is SQVTM, CDR2 ANQGSEA, per germline. The CDR3 loop reads CSVPGAGANVLTF. CDR3 in DNA: TGCAGCGTGCCGGGAGCAGGGGCCAACGTCCTGACTTTC.

This clonotype showed up many times. The V gene is TRBV10-3, the J gene TRBJ2-7, with TRBD2 identical over 9 bases. V gave up 0 bases and J gave up 0 bases; unmatched junction bases: 3. The CDR3 has 16 amino acids. Germline V gene data show CDR1 as ENHRY and CDR2 as SYGVKD. The DNA for the CDR3 is TGTGCCATCAGTGAGTCAAGCGGGAGGCTCTCCTACGAGCAGTACGTC. Translating it yields CAISESSGRLSYEQYV.

This clonotype was observed a few times. The CDR3 loop is CASRSVGTEAFF. The CDR3 DNA reads TGTGCCAGCAGGTCCGTGGGTACTGAAGCTTTCTTT. The chain has TRBV25-1 and TRBJ1-1; D gene unclear. Trimming pared 6 bases from V and 5 bases from J, leaving 10 bases between. Germline V lookup: CDR1 MGHDK, CDR2 SYGVNS. This CDR3 has 12 residues.

This clonotype was seen repeatedly, ten times or more. The chain recombines TRBV7-2 with TRBJ2-7, with D perhaps matching TRBD2 (6 bases). Germline lookup yields CDR1 SGHTA and CDR2 FQGNSA. Trimming took 6 bases from V and 5 from J, leaving 11 bases between them. The CDR3 is made up of 12 amino acids. The CDR3 DNA is TGTGCCAGCAGGCTAGCGCAGCACGAGCAGTACTTC. This codes for CASRLAQHEQYF.

This clonotype was seen many times. V usage is TRBV6-5 and J usage is TRBJ2-6; the D is unclear. CDR1 is MNHEY and CDR2 is SVGAGI in the germline V gene. The CDR3 extends over 16 amino acids. Deletions cut 6 bases from V and 0 bases from J, with 12 bases between. The CDR3 DNA sequence: TGTGCCAGCAGACCCCCAGGCCGCTCTGGGGCCAACGTCCTGACTTTC. Translating it yields CASRPPGRSGANVLTF.

This clonotype was observed many times. The DNA for the CDR3 is TGCAGCGTCCAGGACGGTGCAACTAATGAAAAACTGTTTTTT. Amino acid sequence: CSVQDGATNEKLFF. The chain links TRBV29-1 to TRBJ1-4; D call uncertain. The V end was cut by 6 bases, the J end by 0 bases, with 11 bases between. The CDR3 is 14 amino acids. Germline CDR1 is SQVTM and CDR2 is ANQGSEA.

This clonotype was seen a handful of times. This CDR3 reads CASRVSGTQYF. CDR3 nucleotide sequence: TGTGCCAGCAGGGTGTCGGGGACCCAGTACTTC. This chain links TRBV6-2 or TRBV6-3 with TRBJ2-5, with D hard to call. The CDR3 length is 11 residues. Germline CDR1 is MNHEY and CDR2 is SVGEGT. Trimming took off 6 bases at V and 7 bases at J, with 9 bases between the two ends.